One and the same sample provided the 17 T cell receptor beta chains below, sequenced in a study of blood T cells in healthy people across ages (dated by TCRdb to the mid-2010s). Preparation of the library involved 5' RACE. The sequencer listed for this sample is Illumina HiSeq 2500. A second PCR of roughly 7 to 11 cycles was run with a J-beta primer mix and a sample-barcoded 5' primer. Clones were called with MiXCR by TCRdb after fastp trimmed the public reads at Q25, and only in-frame beta chains were retained. All rows with the same CDR3 protein become a single entry with the most common DNA and genes. The sample profile shows 1.5 million to 2 million distinct CDR3 sequences; 30% to 40% of them were found once. In total, the top ten clones hold approximately 11% of the sample. The sample consisted of blood. Source of these receptors: a woman younger than 45 in good health.

CDR3 nucleotides: TGCAGTGCACTATATCCCGGCGGGGGCGAGACCCAGTACTTC. It translates to CSALYPGGGETQYF. The gene calls are TRBV20-1 and TRBJ2-7, with a possible D match to TRBD2 (7 bases). The end of the DNA is better explained by TRBJ2-5, so the J call may be wrong. The germline V gene has CDR1 DFQATT and CDR2 SNEGSKA (reference sequence). The CDR3 totals 14 residues.

V is TRBV20-1 and J is TRBJ2-5; 8 nucleotides align to TRBD1. Near its end, the DNA agrees better with TRBJ2-7, so the J call may be wrong. CDR1 is DFQATT and CDR2 is SNEGSKA in the germline V gene (reference sequence). CDR3 length: 15 amino acids. In DNA, the CDR3 is TGCAGTGCTCCACCACAGGGGGTCATCGCCTACGAGCAGTACTTC. Residues: CSAPPQGVIAYEQYF.

The rearrangement links TRBV3-1 to TRBJ1-2; no firm D call. Trimming took 6 bases from V and 4 from J, leaving 12 bases between them. Germline V gives CDR1 LGHDT, CDR2 YNNKEL (reference sequence). The CDR3 spans 13 residues. The CDR3 protein is CASSPYAFYGYTF. The DNA of the CDR3 is TGTGCCAGCAGTCCGTACGCCTTCTATGGCTACACCTTC. The whole variable domain, filled in from reference TRBV3-1 and TRBJ1-2, reads DTAVSQTPKYLVTQMGNDKSIKCEQNLGHDTMYWYKQDSKKFLKIMFSYNNKELIINETVPNRFSPKSPDKAHLNLHINSLELGDSAVYFCASSPYAFYGYTFGSGTRLTVV.

This chain uses TRBV10-3 with TRBJ2-3, with 8 bases aligning to TRBD1. The germline CDR1 and CDR2 sequences are ENHRY and SYGVKD. Germline trimming cut 0 bases from V and 3 bases from J; bases unmatched to any gene: 5. The CDR3 consists of 16 residues. In nucleotides, the CDR3 is TGTGCCATCAGTGAGTCGACAGGGGTTGTTACAGATACGCAGTATTTT. It is translated as CAISESTGVVTDTQYF.

In its sample, this clonotype was seen many times. The chain has TRBV5-1 and TRBJ2-7; 8 nucleotides line up with TRBD1. Germline assignment: CDR1 SGHRS and CDR2 YFSETQ. J was trimmed by 2 bases and V by 2 bases; bases with no gene match: 6. CDR3 length: 15 amino acids. CDR3 DNA: TGCGCCAGCAGCTTCGGACAGGGAGCCCCCTACGAGCAGTACTTC. This encodes CASSFGQGAPYEQYF. The full variable domain, in which reference TRBV5-1 and TRBJ2-7 provide the parts outside the CDR3, is KAGVTQTPRYLIKTRGQQVTLSCSPISGHRSVSWYQQTPGQGLQFLFEYFSETQRNKGNFPGRFSGRQFSNSRSEMNVSTLELGDSALYLCASSFGQGAPYEQYFGPGTRLTVT.

This clonotype was detected a few times. V is TRBV27 and J is TRBJ2-4; 7 positions match TRBD2. Per germline, CDR1 MNHEY and CDR2 SMNVEV (reference sequence). Germline trimming cut 4 bases from V and 3 bases from J; bases unmatched to any gene: 0. This CDR3 contains 13 residues. CDR3 nucleotide sequence: TGTGCCAGCAGTTGGGACTACAAAAACATTCAGTACTTC. It encodes CASSWDYKNIQYF.

V gene TRBV10-3 combines with J gene TRBJ2-2; no firm D call. The CDR3 has 14 amino acids. The V end was cut by 4 bases, the J end by 2 bases, with 8 bases between. Germline V gene sequence: CDR1 ENHRY, CDR2 SYGVKD. CDR3 protein: CAISVVDNTGELFF. The DNA of the CDR3 is TGTGCCATCAGTGTAGTGGACAACACCGGGGAGCTGTTTTTT.

This clonotype was detected many times. The chain has TRBV6-5 and TRBJ1-1; possible D gene TRBD1, 5 bases. Germline V gives CDR1 MNHEY, CDR2 SVGAGI. Trimming took 7 bases from V and 4 from J, leaving 13 bases between them. This CDR3 region has 13 residues. The CDR3 region has the DNA TGTGCCAGCACTTCGTTGGGGGGCACTGAAGCTTTCTTT. This sequence encodes CASTSLGGTEAFF.

This clonotype occurred many times. This rearrangement joins TRBV20-1 to TRBJ2-5; 9 bases are shared with TRBD1. J was trimmed by 2 bases and V by 5 bases; bases with no gene match: 6. CDR1 and CDR2 from the germline V gene are DFQATT and SNEGSKA (reference sequence). The CDR3 runs to 14 residues. In DNA, the CDR3 is TGCAGTGCTTTTTGGGACAGGGATCAAGAGACCCAGTACTTC. Translated: CSAFWDRDQETQYF.

In this sample, this clonotype turned up once. At one end, the junction sequence differs from germline, possibly due to a read error. CDR3 bases: TGTGCCGCCAGCAGAGGGGAGGGCTACGAGCAGTACTTC. Translating it yields CAASRGEGYEQYF. The chain carries TRBV15 and TRBJ2-7, with 7 bases fitting TRBD2. The CDR3 covers 13 residues. Germline V CDR1 and CDR2: LNHNV, YYDKDF (reference sequence).

In this sample, this clonotype turned up a few times. The J gene is TRBJ1-2, the V gene TRBV20-1; the D gene is possibly TRBD1 (6 bases). The CDR3 runs 14 residues. CDR1 is DFQATT and CDR2 is SNEGSKA in the germline V gene (reference sequence). Trimming took off 2 bases at V and 3 bases at J, with 13 bases between the two ends. CDR3: CSARINRVYYGYTF. The CDR3 DNA reads as TGCAGTGCTAGAATAAACAGGGTCTACTATGGCTACACCTTC.

The chain couples TRBV20-1 to TRBJ2-3, with TRBD2 identical over 10 bases. This CDR3 has 16 amino acids. The trim removed 1 base at V and 4 bases at J, leaving 8 bases unmatched. CDR1 and CDR2 (germline): DFQATT, SNEGSKA (reference sequence). CDR3 loop: CSARVTSGASPDTQYF. The CDR3 coding sequence is TGCAGTGCTAGAGTTACTAGCGGGGCTAGCCCAGATACGCAGTATTTT.

This clonotype was picked up a small number of times. V is TRBV20-1 and J is TRBJ2-3; tentatively, D is TRBD1 or TRBD2 (5 bases each). The V end lost 7 bases, the J end lost 1 base, and 24 bases lay between the germline ends. Germline V gene data show CDR1 as DFQATT and CDR2 as SNEGSKA (reference sequence). This CDR3 region has 17 residues. CDR3 sequence (DNA): TGCAGTGTTGCCCCCCCGGGACGGTCCCTAGGCACAGATACGCAGTATTTT. Protein: CSVAPPGRSLGTDTQYF.

V usage is TRBV20-1 and J usage is TRBJ2-7; D uncertain. CDR3 size: 13 residues. Trimming pared 4 bases from V and 2 bases from J, leaving 12 bases between. Germline loops: CDR1 DFQATT, CDR2 SNEGSKA (reference sequence). CDR3 nucleotides: TGCAGTGCTACAACCGACGCGGCCTACGAGCAGTACTTC. Its protein product is CSATTDAAYEQYF.

The chain combines TRBV6-1 with TRBJ2-5, with no clear D. The DNA end is a closer match to TRBJ2-7, so the J assignment may be wrong. This CDR3 spans 15 amino acids. Germline V gene lookup returns CDR1 MNHNS and CDR2 SASEGT. CDR3 in amino acids: CASREARNVRYEQYV. The CDR3 DNA sequence: TGTGCCAGCAGGGAAGCAAGAAACGTCCGATACGAGCAGTACGTC.

Only a few counts were recorded for this clonotype. The V and J genes are TRBV12-3 or TRBV12-4 and TRBJ2-1; 9 bases line up with TRBD2. This CDR3 is 13 amino acids long. J was trimmed by 9 bases and V by 6 bases; bases with no gene match: 6. This chain's CDR3 is CASRRTSVSEQFF. CDR3 coding DNA: TGTGCCAGCAGGCGGACTAGCGTTAGTGAGCAGTTCTTC.

The genes are TRBV29-1 and TRBJ2-7, with 10 positions matching TRBD2. This CDR3 contains 14 residues. V was pared by 7 bases and J by 6 bases, with 12 bases of the junction left unmatched. The germline CDR1 and CDR2 sequences are SQVTM and ANQGSEA. In DNA form, the CDR3 reads TGCAGCGCTGAGGTAACTAGCGGGATCAGCGAGCAGTACTTC. It codes for CSAEVTSGISEQYF.